These T cell receptor beta chains were read from a single sample in a study of blood T cells in healthy people across ages. TCRdb independently ran MiXCR on the 5' RACE reads; one entry per CDR3 protein. Here the sample spans approximately 690,000 distinct CDR3 sequences, under 70% being singletons. The sequenced material came from blood. The receptors originated from a man in his 60s in good health. Each CDR3 is given with its conserved first and last residue. D genes are given only for firm matches. The size entry is marked missing in some rows and otherwise reads once, few, many or a size class.

TRBJ1-2	TRBV20-1	-	-	TGCAGTGCTAGAGCCTGGGGAGGGGAAAACTATGGCTACACCTTC	CSARAWGGENYGYTF
TRBJ2-7	TRBV3-1	-	-	TGTGCCAGCAGCCAAGCTCCGGGATCTCACGAGCAGTACTTC	CASSQAPGSHEQYF
TRBJ2-1	TRBV29-1	-	-	TGCAGCGGGACAGCGAGCTCCTACAATGAGCAGTTCTTC	CSGTASSYNEQFF
TRBJ1-2	TRBV20-1	-	TRBD1	TGCAGTGCTACACAGGGGCACTTAAACTATGGCTACACCTTC	CSATQGHLNYGYTF
TRBJ2-7	TRBV11-2	-	TRBD1	TGTGCCAGCAGCAGGGGACAGCAGTACGAGCAGTACTTC	CASSRGQQYEQYF
TRBJ1-2	TRBV20-1	-	TRBD1	TGCAGTGCTAGAGCGGTTTTGACAGGGGAAACTAACTATGGCTACACCTTC	CSARAVLTGETNYGYTF
TRBJ1-1	TRBV29-1	-	TRBD1	TGCAGCACCCGACAGGGCCCGGTGGACACTGAAGCTTTCTTT	CSTRQGPVDTEAFF
TRBJ1-1	TRBV5-1	few	-	TGCGCCAGCAGCCTACCAGAGACCGGGGAGAACACTGAAGCTTTCTTT	CASSLPETGENTEAFF
TRBJ2-7	TRBV6-5	-	TRBD2	TGTGCCAGCAGTTACCTACTAGCGGGGGGTTACGAGCAGTACTTC	CASSYLLAGGYEQYF
TRBJ1-4	TRBV20-1	-	TRBD1	TGCAGTGCCAGCCAGACAGGGGGGCTTCGGACTTTTAATGTAAAACTGTTTTTT	CSASQTGGLRTFNVKLFF
TRBJ2-5	TRBV5-1	-	-	TGCGCCAGCAGCTTGGATGGGCAGGAAGGGGAGACCCAGTACTTC	CASSLDGQEGETQYF
TRBJ1-2	TRBV20-1	-	TRBD1	TGCAGTGCTAGAGATCCTCAGGGGGGCAGGGACTATGGCTACACCTTC	CSARDPQGGRDYGYTF
TRBJ1-2	TRBV7-2	-	TRBD1	TGTGCCAGCAGCTCAAAAAGGGACAGCCTCTATGGCTACACCTTC	CASSSKRDSLYGYTF
TRBJ2-1	TRBV5-1	-	TRBD2	TGCGCCAGCAGGCCTACTAGCGGGGGGGCCTACAATGAGCAGTTCTTC	CASRPTSGGAYNEQFF
TRBJ1-2	TRBV3-1	-	TRBD1	TGTGCCAGCAGCCAAGGAGACAGGGGGCGCTTCCATGGCTACACCTTC	CASSQGDRGRFHGYTF
TRBJ2-3	TRBV6-5	-	TRBD2	TGTGCCAGCAGTTACCTGGGGCGCGGGACTAGCGGGGGACTGAATACGCAGTATTTT	CASSYLGRGTSGGLNTQYF
TRBJ2-5	TRBV5-4	-	TRBD2	TGTGCCAGCAGCTACGGGGGGGTGTCATCGGAGACCCAGTACTTC	CASSYGGVSSETQYF
TRBJ2-7	TRBV4-2	-	-	TGTGCCAGCAGCCAGGCCCCCGGGACTGACTACGAGCAGTACTTC	CASSQAPGTDYEQYF
TRBJ2-1	TRBV24-1	-	-	TGTGCCACCAGTGATTACATAGCCCCGAATGAGCAGTTCTTC	CATSDYIAPNEQFF
TRBJ1-5	TRBV3-1	-	-	TGTGCCTGCGGGCAGACACTAAGCAATCAGCCCCAGCATTTT	CACGQTLSNQPQHF
TRBJ2-7	TRBV20-1	few	TRBD1	TGCAGTGCTAGAGATTTAGGACAGGGTACCTACGAGCAGTACTTC	CSARDLGQGTYEQYF
TRBJ2-1	TRBV20-1	-	TRBD1	TGCAGTGCTAGAGAACACAGGGGGAGGAATGAGCAGTTCTTC	CSAREHRGRNEQFF
TRBJ2-3	TRBV12-3/TRBV12-4	-	-	TGTGCCAGCAGTGTATCCGAGGCAGATACGCAGTATTTT	CASSVSEADTQYF
TRBJ2-3	TRBV20-1	-	TRBD1	TGCAGTGCTCCCGACAGGGTACAGACAGATACGCAGTATTTT	CSAPDRVQTDTQYF
TRBJ2-7	TRBV20-1	few	TRBD1	TGCAGTGCTAGAGAGGGAGGCACAGGGGGATCCTACGAGCAGTACTTC	CSAREGGTGGSYEQYF
TRBJ2-5	TRBV5-1	-	TRBD2	TGCGCCAGCGCTATGACAAACGGGCTAGCGGGCCAAGAGACCCAGTACTTC	CASAMTNGLAGQETQYF
TRBJ1-6	TRBV4-1	-	TRBD1	TGCGCCAGCAGCCAATACGGGACAGAGAATTCACCCCTCCACTTT	CASSQYGTENSPLHF
TRBJ2-1	TRBV5-1	-	-	TGCGCCAGCAGCCTTCGCTGGGGCTGGTACAATGAGCAGTTCTTC	CASSLRWGWYNEQFF
TRBJ2-1	TRBV10-3	-	TRBD2	TGTGCCATCAGTGAGGGGCCGGGGGGAAGAGATGAGCAGTTCTTC	CAISEGPGGRDEQFF
TRBJ2-7	TRBV5-1	few	TRBD2	TGCGCCAGCAGCACGACTAGCGGGGGCCTCTACGAGCAGTACTTC	CASSTTSGGLYEQYF
TRBJ2-5	TRBV20-1	few	TRBD2	TGCAGTGCTAGAGATCCCGGGACTAGCACTGAGACCCAGTACTTC	CSARDPGTSTETQYF
TRBJ2-1	TRBV24-1	-	TRBD2	TGTGCCACCAGTAAACTTTCCGGGACTAGCTCCTACAATGAGCAGTTCTTC	CATSKLSGTSSYNEQFF
TRBJ2-1	TRBV6-4	once	TRBD2	TGTGCCAGCAGTGAAGGTAGGGGACTAAAGCAGTTCTTC	CASSEGRGLKQFF
TRBJ2-7	TRBV5-1	-	TRBD2	TGCGCCAGCAGCTTGGCCTTGGGAGCGGGGGGTGACAATGAGCAGTACTTC	CASSLALGAGGDNEQYF
TRBJ2-5	TRBV20-1	-	TRBD2	TGCAGTGCTAGAGATCCGAAGCGGGGCCAAGAGACCCAGTACTTC	CSARDPKRGQETQYF
TRBJ2-3	TRBV20-1	many	TRBD2	TGTAAAGCGGGGGGATTCACAGATACGCAGTATTTT	CKAGGFTDTQYF
TRBJ1-2	TRBV9	-	-	TGTGCCAGCAGTGGATACAAGGAGGGGGTTACCTATGGCTACACCTTC	CASSGYKEGVTYGYTF
TRBJ2-5	TRBV7-2	few	-	TGTGCCAGCAGCTTAGCCCCCCGGTCGTCAGAGACCCAGTACTTC	CASSLAPRSSETQYF
TRBJ2-3	TRBV5-1	-	-	TGCGCCAGCAGCCCCGGCAGCGCCGCAGATACGCAGTATTTT	CASSPGSAADTQYF
TRBJ2-5	TRBV6-6	-	-	TGTGCCAGCAGTTACGGGGTTCAGGGGGGCCAAGAGACCCAGTACTTC	CASSYGVQGGQETQYF
TRBJ1-6	TRBV12-3/TRBV12-4	-	-	TGTGCCAGCAGTGCTCCAGGGTCACCCCTCCACTTT	CASSAPGSPLHF